These 8 T cell receptor beta chains came from one sample sequenced in a study of T cell repertoires in cytomegalovirus infection. These receptors' targets are unknown. TCRdb recomputed calls from the reads with MiXCR, one row per CDR3 protein. The sample lists 650,000 to 900,000 distinct CDR3 sequences; approximately 29% were seen once. The material sequenced was cultured CD8+ T cells from PBMCs, taken from culture after CMV antigen stimulation. The source is a human donor in good health (CMV status not recorded). Some clones in this sample may be carry-over from other donors' samples.

This rearrangement joins TRBV27 to TRBJ2-1; 8 bases agree with TRBD2. Germline lookup yields CDR1 MNHEY and CDR2 SMNVEV (reference sequence). V shed 6 bases, J shed 12 bases, and the junction held 10 bases outside the gene matches. The CDR3 spans 13 residues. The chain's CDR3 is CASSPGGEYGQFF. The CDR3 nucleotides read TGTGCCAGCAGCCCCGGGGGGGAATATGGGCAGTTCTTC.

This clonotype came up a few times. The chain joins TRBV7-6 to TRBJ1-1; D remains ambiguous. The CDR3 is 15 residues long. The germline V gene encodes CDR1 SGHVS and CDR2 FNYEAQ. Trimming stripped 1 base from V and 4 bases from J, with 13 bases between. The DNA for the CDR3 is TGTGCCAGCAGCTTAGTCGACCCCCGAGGCACTGAAGCTTTCTTT. Amino acids: CASSLVDPRGTEAFF.

In its sample, this clonotype was seen a few times. The rearrangement joins TRBV7-8 to TRBJ1-1; D unresolved. Trimming removed 5 bases from V and 1 base from J, with 14 bases in between. The CDR3 covers 15 residues. The germline V gene has CDR1 SGHVS and CDR2 FQNEAQ. CDR3 protein: CASSTRGASNTEAFF. The CDR3, as DNA: TGTGCCAGCAGCACAAGAGGAGCCTCGAACACTGAAGCTTTCTTT.

The CDR3 DNA reads TGTGCCAGCAGTTATACAGGGGGCCTCCATGGCTACACCTTC. Protein product: CASSYTGGLHGYTF. The chain uses TRBV6-6 and TRBJ1-2, with 9 bases fitting TRBD1. The CDR3 totals 14 residues. V was clipped by 3 bases and J by 6 bases; unmatched bases: 5. CDR1 is MNHNY, CDR2 SVGAGI, per germline (reference sequence).

The CDR3 spells CASSLPGLSSTEAFF. The CDR3 DNA is TGTGCCAGCAGCTTACCGGGCCTCAGCTCCACTGAAGCTTTCTTT. The chain is built from TRBV5-6 and TRBJ1-1; the D is unclear. Germline-derived CDR1 and CDR2 are SGHDT and YYEEEE. V was pared by 2 bases and J by 4 bases, with 15 bases between. The CDR3 extends over 15 amino acids.

This clonotype was counted a few times. The rearrangement links TRBV12-3 or TRBV12-4 to TRBJ1-6; 8 nucleotides line up with TRBD1. The V segment lost 6 bases and the J segment 10 bases; nucleotides outside the gene matches: 8. This CDR3 is built from 14 residues. The CDR3 coding sequence is TGTGCCAGCAGGCCGACAGGGGCAAGGTCACCCCTCCACTTT. Its translation: CASRPTGARSPLHF.

The chain uses TRBV5-1 and TRBJ1-4; possibly TRBD1 for D (5 bases). The V gene's germline CDR1 is SGHRS and CDR2 YFSETQ. The CDR3 consists of 14 residues. V lost 4 bases and J lost 5, with 12 bases in between. The CDR3 nucleotides read TGCGCCAGCAGCGAGGGACGGACAAATGAAAAACTGTTTTTT. Amino acid sequence: CASSEGRTNEKLFF.

The chain joins TRBV7-6 to TRBJ2-2, with 9 positions matching TRBD1. Germline CDR1 is SGHVS and CDR2 is FNYEAQ. J lost 0 bases, V lost 4 bases, and 9 bases had no gene match. CDR3 length: 18 residues. This CDR3 reads CASSYGPRQGANTGELFF. CDR3 DNA: TGTGCCAGCAGCTATGGGCCGAGACAGGGGGCGAACACCGGGGAGCTGTTTTTT.